A selection of T cell receptor beta chains follows, all from one sample in a study of T cell responses to AZD1222 COVID-19 vaccine. Libraries were prepared by immunoSEQ multiplex PCR; TCRdb keeps only in-frame clonotypes and omits some of them. The data show around 80,000 clones, 70% to 90% seen once. The specimen was peripheral blood, collected 28 days after the second AZD1222 dose. These receptors all come from an adult who received the AZD1222 COVID-19 vaccine. Both conserved end residues are part of each CDR3. The D gene is left open where the match is weak. Rows give clone size only sometimes, using once, few, many, or a class for an expanded clone.

>TRBV10-3|TRBJ1-1|NA|few
CAISEYLGGNTEAFF
TGTGCCATCAGTGAGTATTTGGGTGGGAACACTGAAGCTTTCTTT
>TRBV2|TRBJ1-1|NA|NA
CASSEDTEAFF
TGTGCCAGCAGTGAGGACACTGAAGCTTTCTTT
>TRBV7-3|TRBJ2-2|NA|NA
CASSKQNTGELFF
TGTGCCAGCAGCAAACAAAACACCGGGGAGCTGTTTTTT
>TRBV5-1|TRBJ1-4|NA|NA
CASSLAEHEKLFF
TGCGCCAGCAGCTTGGCCGAGCATGAAAAACTGTTTTTT
>TRBV18|TRBJ2-7|NA|NA
CASREDRTSYEQYF
TGTGCCAGCCGGGAGGACAGGACCTCCTACGAGCAGTACTTC
>TRBV7-2|TRBJ2-2|NA|NA
CASSLGGNTGELFF
TGTGCCAGCAGCTTAGGAGGGAACACCGGGGAGCTGTTTTTT
>TRBV7-8|TRBJ2-5|NA|NA
CASSLLPGPQETQYF
TGTGCCAGCAGCTTATTGCCGGGGCCCCAAGAGACCCAGTACTTC
>TRBV9|TRBJ2-5|TRBD1|NA
CASSGGQGPQETQYF
TGTGCCAGCAGCGGGGGACAGGGCCCCCAAGAGACCCAGTACTTC
>TRBV7-9|TRBJ2-7|NA|NA
CASSLSGTGYEQYF
TGTGCCAGCAGCTTAAGCGGGACAGGCTACGAGCAGTACTTC
>TRBV6-6|TRBJ1-4|NA|NA
CASGPGRYEKLFF
TGTGCCAGCGGGCCGGGACGTTATGAAAAACTGTTTTTT
>TRBV11-2|TRBJ1-6|NA|NA
CASSSGVSPLHF
TGTGCCAGCAGCTCAGGGGTTTCACCCCTCCACTTT
>TRBV11-2|TRBJ2-4|TRBD2|few
CASSFGLAGGGAKNIQYF
TGTGCCAGCAGCTTTGGACTAGCGGGGGGAGGAGCCAAAAACATTCAGTACTTC
>TRBV13|TRBJ2-7|NA|once
CASTTGTATYEQYF
TGTGCCAGCACTACCGGGACGGCCACCTACGAGCAGTACTTC
>TRBV6-6|TRBJ2-7|NA|NA
CASSYMHEQYF
TGTGCCAGCAGTTACATGCACGAGCAGTACTTC
>TRBV2|TRBJ1-2|TRBD1|NA
CASRGTVPNYGYTF
TGTGCCAGCAGGGGGACAGTTCCTAACTATGGCTACACCTTC
>TRBV29-1|TRBJ2-2|NA|NA
CSVSSRVIGELFF
TGCAGCGTTTCCTCCAGGGTGATCGGGGAGCTGTTTTTT
>TRBV30|TRBJ2-7|TRBD1|NA
CAWSPGTDFYEQYF
TGTGCCTGGAGTCCCGGGACAGATTTTTACGAGCAGTACTTC
>TRBV5-4|TRBJ2-1|NA|NA
CASSLQSPYNEQFF
TGTGCCAGCAGCTTGCAGAGCCCCTACAATGAGCAGTTCTTC
>TRBV5-5|TRBJ1-5|NA|once
CASSLGEALYQPQHF
TGTGCCAGCAGCTTGGGGGAGGCGTTGTATCAGCCCCAGCATTTT
>TRBV13|TRBJ2-2|NA|NA
CASSPLDRNTGELFF
TGTGCCAGCAGCCCCCTGGACAGGAACACCGGGGAGCTGTTTTTT
>TRBV13|TRBJ1-5|NA|few
CASSSRGSNQPQHF
TGTGCCAGCAGCTCAAGGGGTAGCAATCAGCCCCAGCATTTT
>TRBV27|TRBJ1-1|TRBD1|once
CASSLSTGGNTEAFF
TGTGCCAGCAGTTTATCGACAGGGGGGAACACTGAAGCTTTCTTT
>TRBV7-8|TRBJ2-3|TRBD2|NA
CASSLGTSGLSDTQYF
TGTGCCAGCAGCTTAGGGACTAGCGGTTTATCAGATACGCAGTATTTT
>TRBV4-1|TRBJ2-2|NA|NA
CASSISIPNTGELFF
TGCGCCAGCAGTATTAGCATTCCGAACACCGGGGAGCTGTTTTTT
>TRBV5-1|TRBJ1-5|NA|NA
CASSLEGPHQPQHF
TGCGCCAGCAGCTTGGAGGGCCCCCATCAGCCCCAGCATTTT
>TRBV9|TRBJ2-3|TRBD1|NA
CASSPKMDRGRTDTQYF
TGTGCCAGCAGCCCCAAAATGGACAGGGGGCGAACAGATACGCAGTATTTT
>TRBV12-3/TRBV12-4|TRBJ2-2|TRBD1|NA
CASSRGPGELFF
TGTGCCAGCAGCAGGGGGCCCGGGGAGCTGTTTTTT
>TRBV5-1|TRBJ2-7|NA|NA
CASRGTYEQYF
TGCGCCAGTAGAGGCACCTACGAGCAGTACTTC
>TRBV3-1/TRBV3-2|TRBJ1-6|NA|NA
CASSQDNGSPLHF
TGTGCCAGCAGCCAAGATAATGGTTCACCCCTCCACTTT
>TRBV19|TRBJ1-2|NA|once
CASSIPATSPPSDYGYTF
TGTGCCAGTAGTATACCGGCAACCTCGCCTCCCTCTGACTATGGCTACACCTTC
>TRBV27|TRBJ1-6|TRBD1|NA
CASRLLEGTGDSPLHF
TGTGCCAGCAGACTCCTGGAGGGGACAGGGGATTCACCCCTCCACTTT
>TRBV28|TRBJ2-2|NA|NA
CASSLGGSVTGELFF
TGTGCCAGCAGTTTAGGGGGTTCCGTAACCGGGGAGCTGTTTTTT
>TRBV11-2|TRBJ2-3|NA|NA
CASSPDRILTDTQYF
TGTGCCAGCAGCCCCGACAGAATTCTCACAGATACGCAGTATTTT
>TRBV19|TRBJ2-3|NA|once
CASSISEGTDTQYF
TGTGCCAGTAGTATTTCCGAGGGCACAGATACGCAGTATTTT
>TRBV28|TRBJ1-2|NA|once
CASSFGDLGRGVDYGYTF
TGTGCCAGCAGTTTTGGTGACCTTGGAAGGGGTGTAGACTATGGCTACACCTTC
>TRBV9|TRBJ2-2|NA|NA
CASSVDVNLGELFF
TGTGCCAGCAGCGTAGATGTCAATCTGGGGGAGCTGTTTTTT
>TRBV2|TRBJ2-7|NA|NA
CASSEVIYEQYF
TGTGCCAGCAGTGAGGTCATATACGAGCAGTACTTC
>TRBV15|TRBJ2-1|TRBD2|NA
CATSLGLAGIGSEQFF
TGTGCCACCAGCCTCGGACTAGCAGGTATCGGAAGTGAGCAGTTCTTC
>TRBV28|TRBJ1-2|NA|NA
CASSLWSGRDYGYTF
TGTGCCAGCAGTTTATGGTCGGGACGCGACTATGGCTACACCTTC
>TRBV7-8|TRBJ1-1|TRBD1|NA
CASSPGQGNTEAFF
TGTGCCAGCAGCCCGGGACAGGGGAACACTGAAGCTTTCTTT
>TRBV5-6|TRBJ1-2|TRBD1|NA
CASSPDRENYGYTF
TGTGCCAGCAGCCCGGACAGGGAAAACTATGGCTACACCTTC
>TRBV3-1/TRBV3-2|TRBJ1-3|NA|once
CASSLLSLSGNTIYF
TGTGCCAGCAGTCTTTTGTCACTCTCTGGAAACACCATATATTTT
>TRBV12-3/TRBV12-4|TRBJ1-3|NA|NA
CASSLGVGNTIYF
TGTGCCAGCAGTTTGGGAGTTGGAAACACCATATATTTT
>TRBV19|TRBJ2-3|NA|few
CASSSTRGTTDTQYF
TGTGCCAGTAGTTCCACTCGAGGAACCACAGATACGCAGTATTTT
>TRBV3-1/TRBV3-2|TRBJ2-7|TRBD1|once
CASSRQGASYEQYF
TGTGCCAGCAGCCGACAGGGGGCTTCCTACGAGCAGTACTTC
>TRBV7-2|TRBJ2-5|TRBD2|NA
CASSSRPGTSGRAQYF
TGTGCCAGCAGCTCGCGCCCCGGGACTAGCGGGCGGGCCCAGTACTTC
>TRBV12-3/TRBV12-4|TRBJ1-3|NA|NA
CASSKYRNTIYF
TGTGCCAGCAGTAAATACCGAAACACCATATATTTT
>TRBV11-2|TRBJ1-3|NA|NA
CASSLAGSGNTIYF
TGTGCCAGCAGCTTAGCAGGGTCTGGAAACACCATATATTTT
>TRBV6-5|TRBJ2-4|TRBD1|few
CASSSLDRGENIQYF
TGTGCCAGCAGTTCACTGGACAGGGGAGAAAACATTCAGTACTTC
>TRBV2|TRBJ2-5|NA|NA
CASGGPMGTQYF
TGTGCCAGCGGTGGACCGATGGGGACCCAGTACTTC
>TRBV7-2|TRBJ2-3|NA|NA
CASSLEQASDTQYF
TGTGCCAGCAGCTTAGAACAGGCGTCAGATACGCAGTATTTT
>TRBV15|TRBJ1-2|TRBD1|once
CATSRDREFGYTF
TGTGCCACCAGCCGGGACAGGGAATTTGGCTACACCTTC
>TRBV11-3|TRBJ2-7|NA|NA
CASSLGASGTYEQYF
TGTGCCAGCAGCCTGGGGGCTAGCGGTACCTACGAGCAGTACTTC
>TRBV7-9|TRBJ1-2|NA|NA
CASNPGPNYGYTF
TGTGCCAGCAACCCGGGACCTAACTATGGCTACACCTTC
>TRBV5-4|TRBJ2-5|NA|NA
CASSLGSNQETQYF
TGTGCCAGCAGCTTGGGATCGAACCAAGAGACCCAGTACTTC
>TRBV7-2|TRBJ1-2|NA|NA
CASSLGLGWRGYTF
TGTGCCAGCAGCTTAGGCCTTGGGTGGCGGGGCTACACCTTC
>TRBV28|TRBJ1-5|TRBD1|NA
CASREQGEGQPQHF
TGTGCCAGCAGGGAACAGGGGGAAGGTCAGCCCCAGCATTTT
>TRBV6-6|TRBJ1-5|TRBD1|NA
CASSPLRVIAGTGGSNQPQHF
TGTGCCAGCAGTCCCCTCCGAGTAATAGCCGGGACAGGGGGTAGCAATCAGCCCCAGCATTTT